The 15 T cell receptor beta chains below were found in one sample sequenced in a study of T cells in Graves' hyperthyroidism and ophthalmopathy. RNA transcripts were the template for amplifying TCR beta CDR3 regions. HTBI primers were the set used in a first-round RT-PCR of the TCR CDR3. In TCRdb, the multiplex PCR reads were re-called with MiXCR into one record per CDR3 protein. The sample holds about 640,000 distinct CDR3 sequences, around 13% seen once. The sample comprised blood. Source of these receptors: a woman in her forties or fifties with Graves' ophthalmopathy.

This chain uses TRBV20-1 with TRBJ1-1; the D is unclear. This CDR3 comprises 11 residues. Per the germline V gene, CDR1 is DFQATT and CDR2 is SNEGSKA (reference sequence). V shed 2 bases and J shed 6 bases, with 7 bases lying between them. CDR3 in amino acids: CSARNIPEAFF. CDR3 nucleotide sequence: TGCAGTGCTAGAAATATCCCTGAAGCTTTCTTT.

This clonotype was seen only a few times. The J gene is TRBJ1-3, the V gene TRBV19; no clear D gene. This CDR3 spans 16 amino acids. The V gene's germline CDR1 is LNHDA and CDR2 SQIVND (reference sequence). V was pared by 2 bases and J by 0 bases, with 11 bases between. The CDR3 here is CASSIIGRNSGNTIYF. CDR3 coding DNA: TGTGCCAGTAGTATAATCGGACGGAACTCTGGAAACACCATATATTTT.

This clonotype was seen ten or more times. The chain couples TRBV5-6 to TRBJ2-1; no reliable D call. Between the trimmed V and J ends, which lost 0 bases and 6 bases, there was a span of 13 bases. The germline gives CDR1 SGHDT, CDR2 YYEEEE. The length of the CDR3 is 15 residues. CDR3 loop: CASSLALMWINEQFF. The DNA for the CDR3 is TGTGCCAGCAGCTTGGCCCTTATGTGGATCAATGAGCAGTTCTTC.

CDR3 DNA sequence: TGTGCCAGCAGCCAAAGCGGGACACGAGCTAACTATGGCTACACCTTC. This translates into CASSQSGTRANYGYTF. V and J are TRBV14 and TRBJ1-2; a possible D gene is TRBD1 (6 bases). CDR1 and CDR2 from the germline V gene are SGHDN and FVKESK. V gave up 2 bases and J gave up 0 bases, with 13 bases separating them. CDR3 length equals 16 residues.

This clonotype has ten or more counts. This chain joins TRBV27 and TRBJ2-3; the match to TRBD2 covers 9 bases. The ends lost 5 bases at V and 2 bases at J; junction bases unmatched: 5. Germline V CDR1 and CDR2: MNHEY, SMNVEV (reference sequence). This CDR3 comprises 15 residues. This CDR3 reads CASSVSGRTTDTQYF. DNA of the CDR3: TGTGCCAGCAGTGTGAGCGGGAGGACCACAGATACGCAGTATTTT.

The sample holds many counts of this clonotype. V usage is TRBV20-1 and J usage is TRBJ2-1; weak D call: TRBD2 (5 bases). V was pared by 2 bases and J by 4 bases, with 18 bases between. The CDR3 spans 16 residues. CDR1 and CDR2 (germline): DFQATT, SNEGSKA (reference sequence). The CDR3 spells CSARLARSSLYNEQFF. In nucleotides, the CDR3 is TGCAGTGCTAGACTCGCCCGGTCTAGCCTTTACAATGAGCAGTTCTTC.

This clonotype was counted at least ten times. This rearrangement joins TRBV9 to TRBJ2-7; the match to TRBD2 covers 10 bases. After removal of 6 bases from V and 0 bases from J, the junction contained 6 bases not matched to a gene. The V gene's germline CDR1 is SGDLS and CDR2 YYNGEE. This CDR3 has 15 amino acids. The CDR3, as DNA: TGTGCCAGCACCGTCGGGACTAGCGCCTCCTACGAGCAGTACTTC. Translation: CASTVGTSASYEQYF.

This clonotype was found many times. The chain couples TRBV7-2 to TRBJ2-2; possible D gene TRBD2, 7 bases. There are 16 residues in the CDR3. Germline values: CDR1 SGHTA, CDR2 FQGNSA. V was pared by 1 base and J by 6 bases, with 15 bases between. The CDR3: CASSLGGGGRAGELFF. CDR3 bases: TGTGCCAGCAGCTTAGGGGGAGGGGGGCGCGCCGGGGAGCTGTTTTTT.

This clonotype was found a few times. Written as DNA, the CDR3 is TGTGCCAGCAGTCTTCGGGGGGAATTGGAGACCCAGTACTTC. Residues: CASSLRGELETQYF. The chain employs TRBV27 and TRBJ2-5; 7 bases agree with TRBD2. The length of the CDR3 is 14 residues. The V gene's germline CDR1 is MNHEY and CDR2 SMNVEV (reference sequence). The ends lost 5 bases at V and 5 bases at J; junction bases unmatched: 8.

The gene calls are TRBV5-1 and TRBJ1-2, with a weak D call TRBD1 (6 bases). Germline CDR1 is SGHRS and CDR2 is YFSETQ. Trimming pared 0 bases from V and 2 bases from J, leaving 17 bases between. The CDR3 is 17 amino acids. CDR3 DNA: TGCGCCAGCAGCTTGGTGGGGAGGAGGGGGATCAACTATGGCTACACCTTC. Protein product: CASSLVGRRGINYGYTF.

The chain joins TRBV6-2 or TRBV6-3 to TRBJ2-1; 7 nucleotides agree with TRBD2. V was pared by 2 bases and J by 8 bases, with 6 bases of the junction left unmatched. The CDR3 is 14 amino acids. Germline CDR1 MNHEY, CDR2 SVGEGT. The DNA of the CDR3 is TGTGCCAGCAGTTACCGCGGGAGTTGGGATGAGCAGTTCTTC. Residues: CASSYRGSWDEQFF.

At least ten counts were recorded for this clonotype. The genes are TRBV7-2 and TRBJ1-2; D might be TRBD1 (5 bases). Trimming left V 2 bases short and J 5 bases short, with 6 bases between. The CDR3 is 12 residues long. Germline V gene lookup returns CDR1 SGHTA and CDR2 FQGNSA. The DNA for the CDR3 is TGTGCCAGCAGCTTACAGGGATATGGCTACACCTTC. It specifies CASSLQGYGYTF.

This clonotype turned up a few times. V usage is TRBV14 and J usage is TRBJ1-2; D ambiguous. V was pared by 1 base and J by 7 bases, with 13 bases between. Per the germline V gene, CDR1 is SGHDN and CDR2 is FVKESK. This CDR3 has 14 amino acids. The CDR3 bases are TGTGCCAGCAGCCAAGTTCCGATGCTTAGTGGCTACACCTTC. Amino acid sequence: CASSQVPMLSGYTF.

Concerning this clonotype itself: Just one base apart from a much larger clone, this may be a read error. The chain employs TRBV28 and TRBJ2-1; 9 bases align to TRBD2. Germline values: CDR1 MDHEN, CDR2 SYDVKM. The ends lost 7 bases at V and 7 bases at J; junction bases unmatched: 14. The CDR3 totals 16 residues. CDR3: CASTLHSGSTGNEQFF. CDR3 bases: TGTGCCAGCACTCTCCATAGCGGGAGCACAGGTAATGAGCAGTTCTTC.

This clonotype has only a few counts. V is TRBV15 and J is TRBJ1-1; possibly TRBD1 for D (6 bases). Trimming stripped 5 bases from V and 1 base from J, with 11 bases between. CDR3 length: 14 amino acids. CDR1 LNHNV and CDR2 YYDKDF come from the germline V gene (reference sequence). CDR3 sequence reads: CATSPDRSNTEAFF. In DNA, the CDR3 is TGTGCCACCAGCCCTGACAGGTCGAACACTGAAGCTTTCTTT.